The 12 T cell receptor beta chains below come from one sample, sequenced in a study of cytomegalovirus exposure and HLA in healthy donors. Primers: 60 Vbeta forward and 13 Jbeta reverse. The assay was immunoSEQ multiplex PCR, and TCRdb's table has in-frame clones only and misses some. The profile shows about 200,000 clones, around 88% of them singletons. The sample comprised PBMCs. Every receptor here comes from a woman in her 30s in good health and CMV-seronegative.

This clone was counted once. J is TRBJ2-6 and V is TRBV5-1; TRBD1 is a possible D gene (6 bases). V dropped 0 bases and J dropped 3 bases, with 22 bases sitting between them. This CDR3 is 20 amino acids long. From germline, CDR1 is SGHRS and CDR2 YFSETQ. CDR3 nucleotide sequence: TGCGCCAGCAGCTTGGTTCCCGGTTGGGACACCCCCTTTGGGGCCAACGTCCTGACTTTC. Amino acids: CASSLVPGWDTPFGANVLTF. The variable domain in full, with the rest retrieved from reference TRBV5-1 and TRBJ2-6, is KAGVTQTPRYLIKTRGQQVTLSCSPISGHRSVSWYQQTPGQGLQFLFEYFSETQRNKGNFPGRFSGRQFSNSRSEMNVSTLELGDSALYLCASSLVPGWDTPFGANVLTFGAGSRLTVL.

The chain couples TRBV9 to TRBJ2-6, with D perhaps matching TRBD1 (5 bases). Trimming stripped 0 bases from V and 0 bases from J, with 16 bases between. This CDR3 contains 19 residues. The germline V gene encodes CDR1 SGDLS and CDR2 YYNGEE. CDR3 residues: CASSVAWGRSLSGANVLTF. For the CDR3, the DNA is TGTGCCAGCAGCGTAGCCTGGGGCCGATCTCTCTCTGGGGCCAACGTCCTGACTTTC.

The chain recombines TRBV4-1 with TRBJ2-7; TRBD2 matches 11 bases. Germline V lookup: CDR1 MGHRA, CDR2 YSYEKL. J was trimmed by 5 bases and V by 4 bases; bases with no gene match: 19. The CDR3 sequence is 19 residues long. The CDR3 region has the DNA TGCGCCAGCAGCCGGCTCCCGGGACTAGCGGAGATTAAACGGGACGAGCAGTACTTC. Translation: CASSRLPGLAEIKRDEQYF.

This sequence joins TRBV11-2 and TRBJ2-3, with a possible D match to TRBD2 (6 bases). There are 15 residues in the CDR3. Germline CDR1 is SGHAT and CDR2 is FQNNGV. Deletions cut 3 bases from V and 1 base from J, with 11 bases between. The CDR3 sequence: CASSFWEDGTDTQYF. For the CDR3, the DNA is TGTGCCAGCAGCTTTTGGGAGGATGGCACAGATACGCAGTATTTT.

The chain uses TRBV5-1 and TRBJ2-7; D perhaps matches TRBD1 (6 bases). V shed 2 bases and J shed 2 bases, with 14 bases lying between them. Germline loops: CDR1 SGHRS, CDR2 YFSETQ. This CDR3 spans 15 amino acids. The CDR3 loop is CASSFGPQGPYEQYF. CDR3 DNA sequence: TGCGCCAGCAGCTTTGGGCCCCAGGGGCCCTACGAGCAGTACTTC.

This chain uses TRBV7-9 with TRBJ1-2; 9 bases match TRBD1. This CDR3 contains 15 residues. Per the germline V gene, CDR1 is SEHNR and CDR2 is FQNEAQ (reference sequence). J lost 7 bases, V lost 6 bases, and 12 bases had no gene match. The CDR3 spells CASRDPGQGKGGYTF. The DNA for the CDR3 is TGTGCCAGCAGGGACCCGGGACAGGGAAAGGGTGGCTACACCTTC.

This clone was recorded a few times. V gene TRBV5-1 combines with J gene TRBJ2-7; the match to TRBD1 covers 10 bases. The CDR3 is 17 amino acids. V shed 0 bases, J shed 3 bases, and the junction held 9 bases outside the gene matches. Germline V gives CDR1 SGHRS, CDR2 YFSETQ. In nucleotides, the CDR3 is TGCGCCAGCAGCTTGGGGTCCAGACAGGGGGCGAGCTACGAGCAGTACTTC. Protein sequence: CASSLGSRQGASYEQYF.

The rearrangement joins TRBV15 to TRBJ2-7; 8 positions match TRBD2. CDR3 length: 14 amino acids. Germline V lookup: CDR1 LNHNV, CDR2 YYDKDF (reference sequence). V was clipped by 1 base and J by 3 bases; unmatched bases: 2. The CDR3 DNA follows: TGTGCCACCAGCAGAGGGACTAGCTTCTACGAGCAGTACTTC. The encoded protein is CATSRGTSFYEQYF.

The rearrangement links TRBV9 to TRBJ2-1; 10 nucleotides line up with TRBD1. Looked up from germline, CDR1 is SGDLS and CDR2 is YYNGEE. CDR3 size: 15 residues. Trimming cost V 1 base and J 7 bases; bases outside gene matches: 5. The CDR3 loop is CASSVRQGAGNEQFF. CDR3 in DNA: TGTGCCAGCAGCGTACGACAGGGGGCTGGAAATGAGCAGTTCTTC.

The genes are TRBV30 and TRBJ1-1; 7 bases map to TRBD1. CDR1 is GTSNPN and CDR2 is SVGIG in the germline V gene (reference sequence). CDR3 size: 16 residues. The trim removed 2 bases at V and 0 bases at J, leaving 9 bases unmatched. The CDR3 DNA follows: TGTGCCTGGAGTACCCGGGACAGATTAATGAACACTGAAGCTTTCTTT. It is translated as CAWSTRDRLMNTEAFF.

This rearrangement joins TRBV7-2 to TRBJ2-3; D may be TRBD1 (6 bases). Germline V CDR1 and CDR2: SGHTA, FQGNSA. The CDR3 runs 15 residues. Trimming left V 5 bases short and J 4 bases short, with 16 bases between. This CDR3 reads CASSRRGIEADTQYF. CDR3 coding DNA: TGTGCCAGCAGCCGCAGGGGTATCGAGGCAGATACGCAGTATTTT.

The rearrangement joins TRBV5-6 to TRBJ2-5; 10 bases are shared with TRBD2. Trimming cost V 3 bases and J 5 bases; bases outside gene matches: 4. The CDR3 covers 14 residues. The germline V gene has CDR1 SGHDT and CDR2 YYEEEE. The CDR3 coding sequence is TGTGCCAGCAGCTCGGGACTAGCGACTGAGACCCAGTACTTC. It yields the protein CASSSGLATETQYF.